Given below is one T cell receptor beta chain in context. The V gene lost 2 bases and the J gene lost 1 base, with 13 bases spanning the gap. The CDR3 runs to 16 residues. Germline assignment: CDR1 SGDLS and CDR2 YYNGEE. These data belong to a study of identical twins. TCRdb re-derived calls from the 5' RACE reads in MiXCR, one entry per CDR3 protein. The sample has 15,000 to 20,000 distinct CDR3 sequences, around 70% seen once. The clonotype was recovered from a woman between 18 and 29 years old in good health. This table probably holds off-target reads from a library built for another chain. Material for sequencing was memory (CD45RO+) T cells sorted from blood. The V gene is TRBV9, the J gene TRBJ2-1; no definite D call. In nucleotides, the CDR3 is TGTGCCAGCAGCGTGCGTGGCGGTAGGTCCTACAATGAGCAGTTCTTC. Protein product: CASSVRGGRSYNEQFF.